The rows below give T cell receptor beta chains drawn from one sample of a study of blood T cell repertoires in COVID-19. Only in-frame clones appear in the TCRdb table, and some are missing; sequencing was by immunoSEQ multiplex PCR. The data contain nearly 200,000 clones, 80% to 90% of them singletons. Sequenced sample: peripheral blood. The origin of the receptors is a woman aged 70-85 years with active or convalescent COVID-19. Each CDR3 is given with its conserved first and last residue. A D gene is named only where the DNA matches it firmly. Only some rows state a clone size, as once, few, many or a class for expanded clones.

>TRBJ2-7|NA|TRBV7-3|NA
CASSSGNYEQYF
TGTGCCAGCAGCTCCGGTAACTACGAGCAGTACTTC
>TRBJ2-7|NA|TRBV5-1|TRBD2
CASSLGTSGLSYEQYF
TGCGCCAGCAGCCTAGGGACTAGCGGCCTGAGCTACGAGCAGTACTTC
>TRBJ1-2|NA|TRBV27|TRBD1
CASRSASFRGRGGYTF
TGTGCCAGCAGGTCCGCCTCCTTCAGGGGGCGCGGTGGCTACACCTTC
>TRBJ2-1|NA|TRBV3-1/TRBV3-2|NA
CASSREIEQFF
TGTGCCAGCAGCCGGGAGATCGAGCAGTTCTTC
>TRBJ2-5|NA|TRBV5-1|NA
CASRSGETQYF
TGCGCCAGCAGGAGCGGCGAGACCCAGTACTTC
>TRBJ2-5|NA|TRBV11-3|TRBD1
CASSQGQGTKETQYF
TGTGCCAGCAGCCAGGGACAGGGCACGAAAGAGACCCAGTACTTC
>TRBJ2-5|NA|TRBV2|TRBD1
CASSALGQGAGETQYF
TGTGCCAGCAGTGCCCTGGGTCAGGGGGCGGGCGAGACCCAGTACTTC
>TRBJ2-1|NA|TRBV7-3|TRBD1
CASSFGQGEQFF
TGTGCCAGCAGCTTCGGACAGGGTGAGCAGTTCTTC
>TRBJ1-3|NA|TRBV6-5|TRBD1
CASSYSGQGGGNTIYF
TGTGCCAGCAGTTACTCAGGACAGGGGGGAGGAAACACCATATATTTT
>TRBJ2-1|NA|TRBV5-1|TRBD1
CASRQHGTGGLSSYNEQFF
TGCGCCAGCAGACAACACGGGACAGGGGGCTTGAGCTCCTACAATGAGCAGTTCTTC
>TRBJ1-2|NA|TRBV27|TRBD1
CASSLSGQGVAKPYGYTF
TGTGCCAGCAGTTTATCGGGACAGGGGGTTGCCAAACCCTATGGCTACACCTTC
>TRBJ1-1|NA|TRBV4-1|NA
CASSQAGGLGEAFF
TGCGCCAGCAGCCAAGCGGGGGGGTTGGGTGAAGCTTTCTTT
>TRBJ2-2|NA|TRBV9|TRBD2
CASSVVPGSSGSPTGELFF
TGTGCCAGCAGCGTAGTACCCGGGTCTAGCGGGAGCCCCACCGGGGAGCTGTTTTTT
>TRBJ2-2|NA|TRBV3-1/TRBV3-2|TRBD2
CASSQGLLAGGPRLFF
TGTGCCAGCAGCCAAGGGCTACTAGCGGGAGGGCCAAGGCTGTTTTTT
>TRBJ1-1|NA|TRBV19|NA
CASRSGTQNTEAFF
TGTGCCAGTAGAAGTGGGACACAGAACACTGAAGCTTTCTTT
>TRBJ2-7|NA|TRBV5-1|TRBD2
CASSSQAGTEQYF
TGCGCCAGCAGCTCCCAAGCGGGAACCGAGCAGTACTTC
>TRBJ2-1|NA|TRBV11-3|TRBD2
CASSLVLAGVGNEQFF
TGTGCCAGCAGCTTAGTCTTAGCGGGAGTAGGCAATGAGCAGTTCTTC
>TRBJ2-2|once|TRBV9|TRBD2
CASSQRGTNTGELFF
TGTGCCAGCAGCCAGCGGGGGACGAACACCGGGGAGCTGTTTTTT
>TRBJ2-2|NA|TRBV27|NA
CASSPLGGGRTGELFF
TGTGCCAGCAGTCCCCTCGGAGGAGGGCGCACCGGGGAGCTGTTTTTT
>TRBJ2-7|NA|TRBV5-1|NA
CASSLAPTGFGSYEQYF
TGCGCCAGCAGCTTGGCTCCAACAGGGTTCGGGTCCTACGAGCAGTACTTC
>TRBJ2-7|NA|TRBV19|NA
CASSPGGGGSPYEQYF
TGTGCCAGTAGTCCCGGGGGCGGCGGGAGCCCTTACGAGCAGTACTTC
>TRBJ1-5|NA|TRBV30|TRBD1
CAWRGRDRVNQPQHF
TGTGCCTGGAGGGGAAGGGACAGAGTCAATCAGCCCCAGCATTTT
>TRBJ2-2|few|TRBV6-4|TRBD2
CASSHLKSGSGYRELFF
TGTGCCAGCAGTCACCTTAAGAGCGGGAGCGGGTACCGGGAGCTGTTTTTT
>TRBJ1-5|NA|TRBV19|NA
CASSIDRSTGRNQPQHF
TGTGCCAGTAGTATAGATCGCTCAACAGGGCGAAATCAGCCCCAGCATTTT
>TRBJ2-1|NA|TRBV7-9|TRBD1
CASSLRPQGVIFF
TGTGCCAGCAGCTTACGCCCACAGGGGGTAATCTTCTTC
>TRBJ2-1|once|TRBV7-2|TRBD1
CASSLNTLGQLMPYNEQFF
TGTGCCAGCAGCTTAAACACGCTGGGACAGCTGATGCCCTACAATGAGCAGTTCTTC
>TRBJ2-2|NA|TRBV19|TRBD2
CASTAVGLVGPGELFF
TGTGCCAGTACGGCGGTGGGACTAGTCGGTCCCGGGGAGCTGTTTTTT
>TRBJ2-1|NA|TRBV5-1|TRBD2
CASKGGGLAGLRDEQFF
TGCGCCAGCAAAGGCGGAGGCCTAGCGGGACTGAGGGATGAGCAGTTCTTC
>TRBJ1-2|NA|TRBV5-4|NA
CASSLDRHYGYTF
TGTGCCAGCAGTTTAGACAGGCACTATGGCTACACCTTC
>TRBJ1-1|NA|TRBV27|NA
CASSFASGTEVGTEAFF
TGTGCCAGCAGTTTTGCATCCGGGACTGAGGTCGGCACTGAAGCTTTCTTT
>TRBJ2-1|NA|TRBV5-1|NA
CASSLETYYNEQFF
TGCGCCAGCAGCTTGGAGACTTACTACAATGAGCAGTTCTTC
>TRBJ1-4|NA|TRBV9|NA
CASSGLPKAEKLFF
TGTGCCAGCAGCGGACTCCCCAAGGCGGAAAAACTGTTTTTT
>TRBJ1-5|NA|TRBV19|TRBD1
CASSIPGTGPGNQPQHF
TGTGCCAGTAGCATACCAGGGACAGGCCCAGGCAATCAGCCCCAGCATTTT
>TRBJ2-2|few|TRBV5-4|NA
CASSPEFSGELFF
TGTGCCAGCAGCCCGGAGTTTTCCGGGGAGCTGTTTTTT
>TRBJ2-6|few|TRBV20-1|NA
CSASQQGGLSGANVLTF
TGCAGTGCTAGTCAACAGGGAGGGCTCTCTGGGGCCAACGTCCTGACTTTC
>TRBJ2-2|NA|TRBV5-1|TRBD1
CASSPGTGNTGELFF
TGCGCCAGCAGCCCAGGGACAGGCAACACCGGGGAGCTGTTTTTT
>TRBJ1-1|NA|TRBV7-2|NA
CASRSGGMPEAFF
TGTGCCAGCAGAAGCGGGGGGATGCCTGAAGCTTTCTTT
>TRBJ2-1|NA|TRBV19|TRBD2
CASTPGSSGYNEQFF
TGTGCCAGTACCCCGGGGTCTAGCGGCTACAATGAGCAGTTCTTC
>TRBJ2-3|NA|TRBV15|TRBD2
CATSRGGRDHRDTQYF
TGTGCCACCAGCCGGGGCGGGAGAGATCATAGAGATACGCAGTATTTT
>TRBJ2-5|NA|TRBV14|NA
CASSQRDFLQETQYF
TGTGCCAGCAGCCAAAGGGACTTCTTACAAGAGACCCAGTACTTC
>TRBJ2-4|NA|TRBV21-1|NA
CASSKFRGESIAKNIQYF
TGTGCCAGCAGCAAATTCAGGGGCGAGTCGATAGCCAAAAACATTCAGTACTTC
>TRBJ1-3|NA|TRBV28|TRBD1
CASRLPGTGHPSSGNTIYF
TGTGCCAGCAGGCTACCCGGGACAGGGCACCCTAGCTCTGGAAACACCATATATTTT
>TRBJ2-7|NA|TRBV3-1/TRBV3-2|TRBD2
CASSQGLVADEQYF
TGTGCCAGCAGCCAGGGACTAGTAGCCGACGAGCAGTACTTC
>TRBJ1-6|NA|TRBV19|NA
CASSYVPTNSPLHF
TGTGCCAGTAGTTACGTACCTACTAATTCACCCCTCCACTTT
>TRBJ2-5|few|TRBV5-1|TRBD2
CASSSEPTSGAYQETQYF
TGCGCCAGCAGCTCAGAACCGACTAGCGGGGCGTACCAAGAGACCCAGTACTTC
>TRBJ2-7|NA|TRBV5-1|NA
CASRFEGASWDEQYF
TGCGCCAGCAGGTTTGAAGGGGCTAGTTGGGACGAGCAGTACTTC
>TRBJ1-3|NA|TRBV19|TRBD1
CASSIDRGDGNTIYF
TGTGCCAGTAGTATCGACAGGGGGGACGGAAACACCATATATTTT
>TRBJ1-4|NA|TRBV4-1|TRBD1
CASSRPSGGPGVGEKLFF
TGCGCCAGCAGCAGGCCCTCAGGGGGCCCGGGAGTAGGGGAAAAACTGTTTTTT
>TRBJ1-1|NA|TRBV29-1|TRBD1
CSVPGQGLNTEAFF
TGCAGCGTACCCGGACAGGGGTTGAACACTGAAGCTTTCTTT
>TRBJ2-1|NA|TRBV4-1|NA
CASSQVRARGRDNEQFF
TGCGCCAGCAGCCAAGTGAGGGCCAGGGGACGGGACAATGAGCAGTTCTTC
>TRBJ1-4|NA|TRBV11-2|TRBD1
CASSSNRGSNEKLFF
TGTGCCAGCAGTTCAAACAGGGGCTCTAATGAAAAACTGTTTTTT
>TRBJ2-5|NA|TRBV5-1|NA
CASSLDTLQETQYF
TGCGCCAGCAGCTTGGACACCCTCCAAGAGACCCAGTACTTC
>TRBJ1-4|NA|TRBV5-4|NA
CASSPGTQTNEKLFF
TGTGCCAGCAGCCCCGGGACACAAACTAATGAAAAACTGTTTTTT
>TRBJ1-5|NA|TRBV4-1|TRBD1
CASSQRTGDNQPQHF
TGCGCCAGCAGCCAGCGGACAGGGGACAATCAGCCCCAGCATTTT
>TRBJ1-5|NA|TRBV9|NA
CASIRGGFHGNQPQHF
TGTGCCAGCATCAGAGGGGGTTTTCATGGCAATCAGCCCCAGCATTTT
>TRBJ2-1|NA|TRBV5-1|TRBD1
CASSAWTGGVNEQFF
TGCGCCAGCAGCGCCTGGACAGGGGGAGTGAATGAGCAGTTCTTC
>TRBJ2-3|NA|TRBV18|TRBD1
CASSPPRSGQGADTQYF
TGTGCCAGCTCACCACCCCGGTCCGGACAGGGTGCAGATACGCAGTATTTT
>TRBJ2-5|NA|TRBV7-3|TRBD1
CASSLYGTGPAETQYF
TGTGCCAGCAGCTTATACGGGACAGGGCCAGCAGAGACCCAGTACTTC
>TRBJ2-2|NA|TRBV18|TRBD2
CASSPRATSGVNTGELFF
TGTGCCAGCTCACCACGGGCGACTAGCGGAGTTAACACCGGGGAGCTGTTTTTT
>TRBJ1-1|NA|TRBV21-1|NA
CASSKKGTPNTEAFF
TGTGCCAGCAGCAAAAAAGGGACACCGAACACTGAAGCTTTCTTT